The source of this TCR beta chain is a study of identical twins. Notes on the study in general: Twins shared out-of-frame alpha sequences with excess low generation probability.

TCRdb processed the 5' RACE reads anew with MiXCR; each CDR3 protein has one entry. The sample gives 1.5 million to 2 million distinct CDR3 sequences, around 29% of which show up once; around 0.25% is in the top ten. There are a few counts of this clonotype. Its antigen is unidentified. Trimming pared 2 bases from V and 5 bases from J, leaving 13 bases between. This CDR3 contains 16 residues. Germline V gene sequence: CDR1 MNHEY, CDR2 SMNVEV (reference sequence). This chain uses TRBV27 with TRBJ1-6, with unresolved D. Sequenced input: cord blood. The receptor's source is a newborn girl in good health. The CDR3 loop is CASSLRFRRDNSPLHF. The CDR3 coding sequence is TGTGCCAGCAGTTTACGGTTCCGGCGGGATAATTCACCCCTCCACTTT.